This T cell receptor beta chain stems from a study of OX40 agonist ivuxolimab in advanced cancers. Whole-study context: The dose of intravenous ivuxolimab that patients received every 2 weeks ranged from 0.01 to 10 mg/kg. Aged roughly 20 to 85 with a mean of approximately 60 years, they were more than 80% male. The eligibility criteria allowed prior anti-PD-1, anti-PD-L1 or anti-CTLA-4 therapy, and 30% to 40% had some.

CDR3 size: 14 residues. The germline V and J ends were trimmed by 6 bases and 5 bases, with 11 bases remaining between them. Germline values: CDR1 MNHEY, CDR2 SVGAGI. This table comes from immunoSEQ multiplex PCR, and its TCRdb copy is limited to in-frame clones, with some not included. The table shows around 80,000 clones, with more than 80% occurring only once. This specimen was CD4+ or CD8+ T cells sorted from blood, taken in a trial of the OX40 agonist ivuxolimab. The source is an adult with an advanced solid tumor such as melanoma, head and neck, liver or kidney cancer. The rearrangement joins TRBV6-5 to TRBJ1-6, with D possibly matching TRBD1 (6 bases). This CDR3 is CASRRGAHNSPLHF. The CDR3 coding sequence is TGTGCCAGCAGACGGGGGGCTCATAATTCACCCCTCCACTTT.